These 10 T cell receptor beta chains share one sample of origin, sequenced in a study of T-cell memory formation after mild COVID-19. TCRdb reanalysed the 5' RACE reads using MiXCR and keeps one entry per CDR3 protein. The sample holds about 390,000 distinct CDR3 sequences; around 21% are singletons and the top ten take around 13%. Sequenced sample: PBMCs or a T cell subset sorted from them (not recorded which). The source is an adult woman who had mild COVID-19 (a few samples of this study predate the infection). Cell type and time point are not known.

The chain combines TRBV5-1 with TRBJ2-1, with D tentatively TRBD2 (6 bases). From germline, CDR1 is SGHRS and CDR2 YFSETQ. V was cut by 1 base and J by 0 bases, with 20 bases left in between. The CDR3 sequence is 19 residues long. CDR3 loop: CASSLYRSSGHSSYNEQFF. CDR3 DNA sequence: TGCGCCAGCAGCTTGTATAGATCCAGCGGGCATAGCTCCTACAATGAGCAGTTCTTC.

The rearrangement links TRBV12-3 or TRBV12-4 to TRBJ2-5; 9 bases map to TRBD2. This CDR3 spans 18 amino acids. The V and J ends lost 6 bases and 4 bases, in that order; junction bases with no gene match: 18. CDR3: CASSPGHSGGGARETQYF. The CDR3 bases are TGTGCCAGCAGCCCCGGCCACTCCGGCGGGGGGGCCCGAGAGACCCAGTACTTC.

This clonotype was found a few times. CDR3 in amino acids: CASSLEGGRETQYF. The CDR3 DNA follows: TGCGCCAGCAGCTTGGAAGGGGGCCGGGAGACCCAGTACTTC. This chain uses TRBV5-1 with TRBJ2-5; TRBD1 aligns across 7 bases. J was trimmed by 5 bases and V by 0 bases; bases with no gene match: 4. The germline gives CDR1 SGHRS, CDR2 YFSETQ. The CDR3 length is 14 residues.

The V call is TRBV4-3, the J call TRBJ2-1; 11 bases match TRBD2. Germline CDR1 and CDR2: LGHNA and YSLEER. This CDR3 has 16 residues. V lost 0 bases and J lost 10; bases outside the gene matches: 8. The CDR3 nucleotides are TGCGCCAGCAGCCAAGATAGGGCTAGCGGGGGGTGGGAGCAGTTCTTC. This sequence encodes CASSQDRASGGWEQFF.

This chain uses TRBV29-1 with TRBJ1-2; 9 bases fit TRBD1. In germline, CDR1 is SQVTM, CDR2 ANQGSEA. The V gene end was trimmed by 6 bases and the J gene end by 6 bases; junction bases not matched to a gene: 8. The CDR3 is made up of 13 amino acids. In DNA form, the CDR3 reads TGCAGCGTACCGGGACAGGGAAGAAATGGCTACACCTTC. This codes for CSVPGQGRNGYTF.

This clonotype was seen only a few times. The J gene is TRBJ1-2, the V gene TRBV7-9; the D gene is possibly TRBD1 (6 bases). The CDR3 has 13 residues. Trimming shortened V by 5 bases and J by 7 bases, and 14 bases separated the two germline ends. CDR1 is SEHNR, CDR2 FQNEAQ, per germline (reference sequence). CDR3 in DNA: TGTGCCAGCAGCCCCCCAGCGACAGGTGGCTACACCTTC. Protein: CASSPPATGGYTF.

This clonotype was picked up a small number of times. This CDR3 reads CASSPSGPLGEKLFF. The CDR3 bases are TGCGCCAGCAGCCCTTCGGGACCCCTGGGAGAAAAACTGTTTTTT. The J gene is TRBJ1-4, the V gene TRBV5-1; weak D call: TRBD1 (5 bases). The CDR3 is 15 amino acids. Trimming pared 4 bases from V and 8 bases from J, leaving 18 bases between. Looked up from germline, CDR1 is SGHRS and CDR2 is YFSETQ.

This clonotype showed up just a few times. The chain joins TRBV4-2 to TRBJ2-7; tentatively, D is TRBD1 (7 bases). CDR1 is LGHNA, CDR2 YNFKEQ, per germline. This CDR3 has 15 amino acids. The ends were cut back, 4 bases at V and 0 bases at J, with 13 bases in the middle. CDR3 DNA sequence: TGTGCCAGCAGCCCAGGGGGACTGAGCTCCTACGAGCAGTACTTC. This sequence encodes CASSPGGLSSYEQYF.

This clonotype was detected only a few times. The chain carries TRBV4-1 and TRBJ1-6, with D possibly being TRBD1 (5 bases). The CDR3 covers 15 residues. Germline V CDR1 and CDR2: MGHRA, YSYEKL. V lost 0 bases and J lost 10, with 13 bases in between. CDR3 in amino acids: CASSQEREGYSPLHF. The DNA for the CDR3 is TGCGCCAGCAGCCAAGAAAGGGAGGGGTACTCACCCCTCCACTTT.

This clonotype was found a few times. J is TRBJ1-5 and V is TRBV12-3 or TRBV12-4; 7 bases match TRBD1. The CDR3 has 15 residues. J was trimmed by 2 bases and V by 8 bases; bases with no gene match: 9. Here the CDR3 DNA reads TGTGCCAGCGGATCCGGACAGGTCCGCAATCAGCCCCAGCATTTT. Its protein product is CASGSGQVRNQPQHF.